This T cell receptor (beta chain) was identified during a study of blood T cell repertoires in COVID-19. Looking at the study overall: Samples of COVID-19 (acute and convalescent) were obtained from the United States, Italy and Spain.

Here immunoSEQ multiplex PCR was the method, and the copy in TCRdb shows in-frame clones only, minus some. The sample holds around 130,000 clones, 77% seen once. The CDR3 is made up of 15 amino acids. The V gene's germline CDR1 is MGHDK and CDR2 SYGVNS. V trimming: 3 bases; J trimming: 5 bases; junction bases outside the gene matches: 7. The chain carries TRBV25-1 and TRBJ1-5, with 7 positions matching TRBD1. Sequencing was performed on peripheral blood. The clonotype was recovered from a man older than 75 with acute or convalescent COVID-19. CDR3 nucleotides: TGTGCCAGCAGTGACACGGGACAGCCCCATCAGCCCCAGCATTTT. It translates to CASSDTGQPHQPQHF.